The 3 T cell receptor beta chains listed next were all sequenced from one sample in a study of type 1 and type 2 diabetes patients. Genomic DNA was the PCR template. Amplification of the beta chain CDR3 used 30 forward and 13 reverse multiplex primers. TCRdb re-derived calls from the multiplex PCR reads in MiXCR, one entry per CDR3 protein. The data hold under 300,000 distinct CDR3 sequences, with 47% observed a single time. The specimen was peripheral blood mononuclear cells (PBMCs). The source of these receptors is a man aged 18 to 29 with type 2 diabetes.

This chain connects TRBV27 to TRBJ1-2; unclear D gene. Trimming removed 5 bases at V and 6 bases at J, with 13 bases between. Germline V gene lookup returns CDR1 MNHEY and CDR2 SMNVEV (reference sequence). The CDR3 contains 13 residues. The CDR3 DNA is TGTGCCAGCAGTCCCCGCAGTTTCGATGGCTACACCTTC. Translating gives CASSPRSFDGYTF.

The CDR3 sequence: CASSGRVSLDTQYF. CDR3 in DNA: TGTGCCAGCAGTGGGCGGGTTAGCCTAGATACGCAGTATTTT. The V call is TRBV2, the J call TRBJ2-3, with D possibly being TRBD2 (5 bases). CDR3 size: 14 residues. The V and J ends lost 4 bases and 5 bases respectively, with 13 bases between them. Germline CDR1 SNHLY, CDR2 FYNNEI.

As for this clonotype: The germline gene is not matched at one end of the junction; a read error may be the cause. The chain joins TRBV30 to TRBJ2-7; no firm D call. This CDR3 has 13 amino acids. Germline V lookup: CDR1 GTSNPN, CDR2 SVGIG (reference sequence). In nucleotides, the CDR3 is TGTGCCTGGAGTTACGGACCTATCTACGAGCGGTACTTC. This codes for CAWSYGPIYERYF.